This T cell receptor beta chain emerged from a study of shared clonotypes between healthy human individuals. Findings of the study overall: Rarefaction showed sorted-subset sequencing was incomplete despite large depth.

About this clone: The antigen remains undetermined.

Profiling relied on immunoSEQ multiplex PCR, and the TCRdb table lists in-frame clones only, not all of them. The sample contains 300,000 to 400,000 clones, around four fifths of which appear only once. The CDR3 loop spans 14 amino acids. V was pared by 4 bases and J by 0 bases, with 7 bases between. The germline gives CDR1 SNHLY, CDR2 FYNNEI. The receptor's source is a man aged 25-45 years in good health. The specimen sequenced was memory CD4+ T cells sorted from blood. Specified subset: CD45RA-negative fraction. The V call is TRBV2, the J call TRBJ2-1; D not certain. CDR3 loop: CASSGTNSYNEQFF. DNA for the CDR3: TGTGCCAGCAGTGGTACAAACTCCTACAATGAGCAGTTCTTC.